This T cell receptor beta chain came from a study of identical twins. Broader study findings: Excess low generation probability was seen in twin-shared out-of-frame alpha sequences. For zero-insertion analyses, partial confounding could come from invariant MAIT and iNKT cells.

TCRdb passed the 5' RACE reads through MiXCR, listing each CDR3 protein once. Of about 730,000 distinct CDR3 sequences listed, 21% are singletons. In its sample, this clonotype was seen a few times. Its cognate antigen is unknown. V was clipped by 6 bases and J by 5 bases, with 15 bases between them. The germline V gene encodes CDR1 SGHRS and CDR2 YFSETQ. The CDR3 loop spans 15 amino acids. A further study also used this sample, focusing on T cells expressing NK-cell markers. That study adds: Dominance of the CD3+CD56-NKG2C+ fraction by these clonotypes also held in a handful of donors.

The chain combines TRBV5-1 with TRBJ1-6; TRBD1 might be the D (6 bases). This TCR was sampled from a woman younger than 35 in good health. Material for sequencing was PBMCs. This CDR3 is CASTSGQPNNSPLHF. The CDR3 DNA is TGCGCCAGCACCTCTGGACAGCCTAATAATTCACCCCTCCACTTT.